This T cell receptor (beta chain) was identified in a study of beta chain features in type 1 diabetes. The CDR3 has 13 amino acids. With 0 bases removed from V and 15 bases from J, the gap between germline ends came to 16 bases. Germline V CDR1 and CDR2: SGHRS, YFSETQ. The entirety of the isolated RNA underwent reverse transcription, so expressed TCRB transcripts were sequenced. The data were produced by immunoSEQ multiplex PCR, yet TCRdb's version contains in-frame clones alone and is incomplete. The sample includes around 710,000 clones, under 15% of them seen just once. Study results and caveats: More deletions and fewer insertions at VDJ junctions were found in patients with type 1 diabetes. All four CD4+ subsets from Type 1 diabetes patients carried moderately but significantly shorter TCRB CDR3s. Across patients, naive, central memory and Treg TCRB repertoires exhibited apparently greater similarity than was observed across healthy donors.

This clone appeared a few times. The antigen is not known. This chain links TRBV5-1 with TRBJ2-4; D perhaps matches TRBD2 (5 bases). The sample consisted of naive CD4+ T cells from blood. The sequence was obtained from a young man with type 1 diabetes. CDR3 amino acids: CASSLGEGSPGYF. CDR3 coding DNA: TGCGCCAGCAGCTTGGGAGAGGGTAGCCCCGGGTACTTC.